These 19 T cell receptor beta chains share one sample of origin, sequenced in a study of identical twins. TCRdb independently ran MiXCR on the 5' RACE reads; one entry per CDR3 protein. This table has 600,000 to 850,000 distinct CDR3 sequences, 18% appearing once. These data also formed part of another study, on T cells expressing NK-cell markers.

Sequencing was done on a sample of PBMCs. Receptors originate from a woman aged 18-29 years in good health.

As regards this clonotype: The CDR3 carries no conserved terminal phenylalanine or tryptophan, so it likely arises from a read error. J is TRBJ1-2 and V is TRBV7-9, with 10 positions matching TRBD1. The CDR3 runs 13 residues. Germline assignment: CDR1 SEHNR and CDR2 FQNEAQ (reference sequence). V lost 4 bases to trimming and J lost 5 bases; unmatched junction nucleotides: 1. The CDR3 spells CASSSGQGYGYTI. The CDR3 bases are TGTGCCAGCAGCTCGGGACAGGGGTATGGCTACACCATC.

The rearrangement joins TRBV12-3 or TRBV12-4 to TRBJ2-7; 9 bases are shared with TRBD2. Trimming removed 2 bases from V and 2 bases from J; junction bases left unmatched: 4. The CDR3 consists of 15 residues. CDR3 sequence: CASSLQIAGAYEQYF. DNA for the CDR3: TGTGCCAGCAGTTTACAAATAGCGGGGGCCTACGAGCAGTACTTC.

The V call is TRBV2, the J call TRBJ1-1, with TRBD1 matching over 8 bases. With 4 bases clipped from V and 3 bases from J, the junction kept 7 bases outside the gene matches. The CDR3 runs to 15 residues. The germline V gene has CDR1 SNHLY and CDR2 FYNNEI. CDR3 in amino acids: CASSGPGQGYTEAFF. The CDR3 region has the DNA TGTGCCAGCAGTGGGCCTGGACAGGGCTACACTGAAGCTTTCTTT. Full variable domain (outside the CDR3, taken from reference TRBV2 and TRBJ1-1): EPEVTQTPSHQVTQMGQEVILRCVPISNHLYFYWYRQILGQKVEFLVSFYNNEISEKSEIFDDQFSVERPDGSNFTLKIRSTKLEDSAMYFCASSGPGQGYTEAFFGQGTRLTVV.

The CDR3 is CASSYLETSNQPQHF. As DNA, the CDR3 is TGTGCCAGCAGTTACTTGGAAACTAGCAATCAGCCCCAGCATTTT. The chain employs TRBV6-5 and TRBJ1-5; D is ambiguous. Trimming shortened V by 1 base and J by 0 bases, and 7 bases separated the two germline ends. Germline CDR1 MNHEY, CDR2 SVGAGI. The CDR3 runs 15 residues.

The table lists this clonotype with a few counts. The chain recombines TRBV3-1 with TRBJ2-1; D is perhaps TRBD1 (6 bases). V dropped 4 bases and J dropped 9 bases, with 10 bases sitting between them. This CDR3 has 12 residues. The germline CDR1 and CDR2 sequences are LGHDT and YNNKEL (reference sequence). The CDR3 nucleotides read TGTGCCAGCAGCCGATCAGGGGTTGAGCAGTTCTTC. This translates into CASSRSGVEQFF.

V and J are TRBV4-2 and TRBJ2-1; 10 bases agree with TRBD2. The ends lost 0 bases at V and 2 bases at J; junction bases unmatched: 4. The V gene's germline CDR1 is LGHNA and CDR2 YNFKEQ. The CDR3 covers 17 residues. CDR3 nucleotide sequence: TGTGCCAGCAGCCAAGAGATCGGGACTAGCGCCTACAATGAGCAGTTCTTC. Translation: CASSQEIGTSAYNEQFF.

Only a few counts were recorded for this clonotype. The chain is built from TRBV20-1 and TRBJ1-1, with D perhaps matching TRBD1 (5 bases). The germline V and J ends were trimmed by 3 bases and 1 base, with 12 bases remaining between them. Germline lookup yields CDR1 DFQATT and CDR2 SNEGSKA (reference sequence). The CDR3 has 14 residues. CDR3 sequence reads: CSARRTTQNTEAFF. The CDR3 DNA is TGCAGTGCTAGGAGGACAACCCAGAACACTGAAGCTTTCTTT.

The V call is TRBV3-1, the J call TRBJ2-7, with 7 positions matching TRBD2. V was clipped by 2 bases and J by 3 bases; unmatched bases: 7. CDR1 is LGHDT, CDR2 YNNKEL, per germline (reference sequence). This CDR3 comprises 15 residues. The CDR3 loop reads CASSQRSRGSYEQYF. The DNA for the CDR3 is TGTGCCAGCAGCCAACGGTCGCGGGGGAGCTACGAGCAGTACTTC.

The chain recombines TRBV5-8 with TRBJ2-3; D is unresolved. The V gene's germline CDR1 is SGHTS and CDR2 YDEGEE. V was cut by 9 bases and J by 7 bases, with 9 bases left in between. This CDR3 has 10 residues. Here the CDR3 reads CAMSLYTQYF. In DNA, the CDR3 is TGTGCCATGAGCTTGTATACGCAGTATTTT. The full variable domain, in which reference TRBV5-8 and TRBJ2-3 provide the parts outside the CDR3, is EAGVTQSPTHLIKTRGQQATLRCSPISGHTSVYWYQQALGLGLQFLLWYDEGEERNRGNFPPRFSGRQFPNYSSELNVNALELEDSALYLCAMSLYTQYFGPGTRLTVL.

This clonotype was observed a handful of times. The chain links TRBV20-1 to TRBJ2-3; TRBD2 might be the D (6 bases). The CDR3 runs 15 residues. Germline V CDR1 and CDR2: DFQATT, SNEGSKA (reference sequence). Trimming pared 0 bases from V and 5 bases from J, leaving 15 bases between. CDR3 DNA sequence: TGCAGTGCTAGAGATGCCCAGCGGGCTGTAGATACGCAGTATTTT. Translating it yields CSARDAQRAVDTQYF.

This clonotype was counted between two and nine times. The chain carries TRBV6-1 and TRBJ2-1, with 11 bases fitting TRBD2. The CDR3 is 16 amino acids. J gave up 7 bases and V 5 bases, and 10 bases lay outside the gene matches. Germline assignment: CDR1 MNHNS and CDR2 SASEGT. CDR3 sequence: CASSTPTSGSGNEQFF. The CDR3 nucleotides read TGTGCCAGCAGTACCCCCACTAGCGGGAGTGGGAATGAGCAGTTCTTC.

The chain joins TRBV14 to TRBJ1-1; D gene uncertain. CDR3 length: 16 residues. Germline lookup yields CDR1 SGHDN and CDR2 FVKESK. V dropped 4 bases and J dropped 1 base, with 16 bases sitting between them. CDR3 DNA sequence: TGTGCCAGCAGCCCCCTTACGCAGCCAGGGAACACTGAAGCTTTCTTT. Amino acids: CASSPLTQPGNTEAFF.

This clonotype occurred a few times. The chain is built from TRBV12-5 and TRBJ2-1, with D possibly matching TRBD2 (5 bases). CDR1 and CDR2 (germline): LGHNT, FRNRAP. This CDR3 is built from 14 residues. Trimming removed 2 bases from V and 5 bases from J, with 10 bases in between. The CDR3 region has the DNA TGTGCTAGTGGTTTGAGCGGAACTAACAATGAGCAGTTCTTC. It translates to CASGLSGTNNEQFF.

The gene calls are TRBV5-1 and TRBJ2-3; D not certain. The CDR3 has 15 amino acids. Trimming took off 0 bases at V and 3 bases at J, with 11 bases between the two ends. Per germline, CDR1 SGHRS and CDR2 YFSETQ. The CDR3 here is CASSLERRETDTQYF. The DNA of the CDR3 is TGCGCCAGCAGCTTGGAGAGAAGAGAGACAGATACGCAGTATTTT.

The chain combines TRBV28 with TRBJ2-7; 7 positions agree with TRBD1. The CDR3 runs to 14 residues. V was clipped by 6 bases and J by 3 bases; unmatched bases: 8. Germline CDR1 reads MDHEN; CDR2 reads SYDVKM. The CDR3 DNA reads TGTGCCAGCAGAGAGACAGGGCGCGACTACGAGCAGTACTTC. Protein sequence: CASRETGRDYEQYF.

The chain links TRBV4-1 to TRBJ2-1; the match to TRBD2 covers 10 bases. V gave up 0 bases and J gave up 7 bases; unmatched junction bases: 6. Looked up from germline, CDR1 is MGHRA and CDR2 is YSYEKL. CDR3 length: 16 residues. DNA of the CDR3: TGCGCCAGCAGCCAAGAAAAGCGGGGGGGGCTAAATGAGCAGTTCTTC. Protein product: CASSQEKRGGLNEQFF.

The CDR3, as DNA: TGTGCCAGCAAACTAGCGGGAGTATCCGACGAGCAGTACTTC. This gives the protein CASKLAGVSDEQYF. V gene TRBV2 combines with J gene TRBJ2-7; 11 bases align to TRBD2. The CDR3 contains 14 residues. Germline-derived CDR1 and CDR2 are SNHLY and FYNNEI. The J segment lost 5 bases and the V segment lost 7 bases, leaving 7 bases of the junction unmatched.

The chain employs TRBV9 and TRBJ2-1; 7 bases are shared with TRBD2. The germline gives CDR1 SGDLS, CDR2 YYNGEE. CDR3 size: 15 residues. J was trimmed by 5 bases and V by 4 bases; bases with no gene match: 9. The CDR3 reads CASSPQAGRDNEQFF. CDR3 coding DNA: TGTGCCAGCAGCCCGCAAGCGGGAAGAGACAATGAGCAGTTCTTC. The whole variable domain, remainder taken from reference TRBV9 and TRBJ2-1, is DSGVTQTPKHLITATGQRVTLRCSPRSGDLSVYWYQQSLDQGLQFLIQYYNGEERAKGNILERFSAQQFPDLHSELNLSSLELGDSALYFCASSPQAGRDNEQFFGPGTRLTVL.

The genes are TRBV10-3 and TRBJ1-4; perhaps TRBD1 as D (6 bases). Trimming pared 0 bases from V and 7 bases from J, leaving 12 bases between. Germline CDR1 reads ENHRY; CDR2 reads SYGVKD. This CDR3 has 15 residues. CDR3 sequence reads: CAISESATGGEKLFF. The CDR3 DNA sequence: TGTGCCATCAGTGAGTCCGCGACAGGCGGTGAAAAACTGTTTTTT.